The clone carrying this T cell receptor (beta chain) was seen a handful of times. Its antigen is unidentified. The data stem from a study of beta chain features in type 1 diabetes. Notes on the study in general: Type 1 diabetes patients had moderately but significantly shorter TCRB CDR3s in all four CD4+ subsets. For patients, the naive, central memory and Treg TCRB repertoires appeared more alike than for healthy donors. Cells that show high TCR expression could be over-represented by cDNA sequencing.

Expressed TCRB transcripts were sequenced, since all the RNA that had been isolated was reverse transcribed. Only in-frame clones appear in the TCRdb table, and some are missing; sequencing was by immunoSEQ multiplex PCR. This sample yields about 660,000 clones, of which about 14% are seen a single time; 0.04% belongs to the top ten. Trimming pared 3 bases from V and 1 base from J, leaving 13 bases between. The V gene's germline CDR1 is LGHNA and CDR2 YNFKEQ. This CDR3 has 16 residues. The rearrangement uses TRBV4-2 and TRBJ1-3; D is uncertain. The sample comprised naive CD4+ T cells from blood. The clonotype originates from a man in his late teens or twenties with type 1 diabetes. Here the CDR3 reads CASSQTVWVSGNTIYF. The CDR3 DNA is TGTGCCAGCAGCCAGACGGTTTGGGTGTCTGGAAACACCATATATTTT.